These T cell receptor beta chains were read from a single sample in a study of cytomegalovirus exposure and HLA in healthy donors. The method was immunoSEQ multiplex PCR; TCRdb's version includes in-frame clones alone and lacks a portion of them. The sample consists of some 100,000 clones, roughly 82% of them appearing once. The specimen was PBMCs. The receptor source for this set is a woman aged 18 to 35 in good health and CMV-seronegative. Both conserved end residues are part of each CDR3. A D gene is named only where the DNA matches it firmly. A clone size is listed for some rows: how often the clone was seen (once, few, many), or a class if it is expanded.

J gene: TRBJ1-2
clone size: .
V gene: TRBV5-1
D gene: TRBD1
CDR3 protein: CASSPAGGDYGYTF
CDR3 DNA: TGCGCCAGCAGCCCCGCAGGGGGCGACTATGGCTACACCTTC

J gene: TRBJ2-1
clone size: few
V gene: TRBV4-3
D gene: TRBD2
CDR3 protein: CASSPAGATHEQFF
CDR3 DNA: TGCGCCAGCAGCCCAGCGGGAGCAACGCATGAGCAGTTCTTC

J gene: TRBJ2-1
clone size: medium-sized
V gene: TRBV6-4
D gene: TRBD2
CDR3 protein: CASSDSAGGPNEQFF
CDR3 DNA: TGTGCCAGCAGTGACTCAGCGGGGGGGCCCAATGAGCAGTTCTTC

J gene: TRBJ2-7
clone size: .
V gene: TRBV15
D gene: TRBD1
CDR3 protein: CATSRTGGAYEQYF
CDR3 DNA: TGTGCCACCAGCAGAACAGGGGGCGCATACGAGCAGTACTTC

J gene: TRBJ2-5
clone size: .
V gene: TRBV14
D gene: TRBD2
CDR3 protein: CASSQGGLAGRETQYF
CDR3 DNA: TGTGCCAGCAGCCAAGGGGGACTAGCGGGACGGGAGACCCAGTACTTC

J gene: TRBJ2-7
clone size: .
V gene: TRBV5-1
D gene: .
CDR3 protein: CASSRGGSAKSYEQYF
CDR3 DNA: TGCGCCAGCAGCAGGGGGGGGTCAGCCAAGAGCTACGAGCAGTACTTC

J gene: TRBJ1-6
clone size: .
V gene: TRBV7-9
D gene: .
CDR3 protein: CASSFRQDSPLHF
CDR3 DNA: TGTGCCAGCAGCTTTCGGCAGGATTCACCCCTCCACTTT

J gene: TRBJ2-2
clone size: .
V gene: TRBV7-9
D gene: .
CDR3 protein: CASSLSPGGELFF
CDR3 DNA: TGTGCCAGCAGCTTATCCCCGGGCGGGGAGCTGTTTTTT

J gene: TRBJ2-7
clone size: few
V gene: TRBV7-8
D gene: TRBD1
CDR3 protein: CASSLGQGTHEQYF
CDR3 DNA: TGTGCCAGCAGTTTAGGACAGGGAACCCACGAGCAGTACTTC

J gene: TRBJ2-5
clone size: once
V gene: TRBV2
D gene: .
CDR3 protein: CASSDRGQETQYF
CDR3 DNA: TGTGCCAGCAGTGACAGGGGACAAGAGACCCAGTACTTC

J gene: TRBJ1-4
clone size: .
V gene: TRBV7-9
D gene: TRBD1
CDR3 protein: CASSVTGGIGKLFF
CDR3 DNA: TGTGCCAGCAGCGTGACAGGGGGCATTGGAAAACTGTTTTTT

J gene: TRBJ2-3
clone size: .
V gene: TRBV27
D gene: .
CDR3 protein: CASSLWRGDTQYF
CDR3 DNA: TGTGCCAGCAGTTTATGGCGGGGCGATACGCAGTATTTT

J gene: TRBJ2-5
clone size: .
V gene: TRBV7-6
D gene: TRBD2
CDR3 protein: CASSSLAGRQETQYF
CDR3 DNA: TGTGCCAGCAGTTCTTTAGCGGGGCGACAAGAGACCCAGTACTTC

J gene: TRBJ2-1
clone size: few
V gene: TRBV4-1
D gene: .
CDR3 protein: CASSQVDLISYNEQFF
CDR3 DNA: TGCGCCAGCAGCCAAGTTGACTTAATATCCTACAATGAGCAGTTCTTC

J gene: TRBJ2-1
clone size: once
V gene: TRBV10-3
D gene: TRBD2
CDR3 protein: CAISENWSGSSNEQFF
CDR3 DNA: TGTGCCATCAGCGAGAATTGGAGCGGGAGCAGCAATGAGCAGTTCTTC

J gene: TRBJ2-1
clone size: .
V gene: TRBV27
D gene: TRBD1
CDR3 protein: CASSLDRTGGKGEQFF
CDR3 DNA: TGTGCCAGCAGTTTAGATAGGACAGGGGGCAAAGGTGAGCAGTTCTTC

J gene: TRBJ2-3
clone size: .
V gene: TRBV19
D gene: .
CDR3 protein: CASSFGLPAITDTQYF
CDR3 DNA: TGTGCCAGTAGTTTTGGACTCCCAGCTATCACAGATACGCAGTATTTT

J gene: TRBJ1-5
clone size: .
V gene: TRBV18
D gene: TRBD1
CDR3 protein: CASSPPRGQGDQPQHF
CDR3 DNA: TGTGCCAGCTCACCCCCGAGAGGACAGGGCGATCAGCCCCAGCATTTT

J gene: TRBJ1-3
clone size: .
V gene: TRBV7-2
D gene: .
CDR3 protein: CASSLGGAGNTIYF
CDR3 DNA: TGTGCCAGCAGCTTAGGCGGCGCCGGAAACACCATATATTTT

J gene: TRBJ2-5
clone size: once
V gene: TRBV6-1
D gene: .
CDR3 protein: CASSNSGEIGPQYF
CDR3 DNA: TGTGCCAGCAGTAACTCAGGGGAGATCGGTCCCCAGTACTTC

J gene: TRBJ1-1
clone size: .
V gene: TRBV18
D gene: TRBD1
CDR3 protein: CASSHRQGQKTEAFF
CDR3 DNA: TGTGCCAGCTCACACAGACAGGGCCAGAAGACTGAAGCTTTCTTT

J gene: TRBJ2-7
clone size: .
V gene: TRBV7-2
D gene: .
CDR3 protein: CASSPRAPPLEQYF
CDR3 DNA: TGTGCCAGCAGCCCTCGAGCGCCCCCGTTGGAGCAGTACTTC

J gene: TRBJ2-7
clone size: .
V gene: TRBV13
D gene: .
CDR3 protein: CASSGPRGEQYF
CDR3 DNA: TGTGCCAGCAGCGGCCCCCGGGGCGAGCAGTACTTC

J gene: TRBJ2-7
clone size: .
V gene: TRBV27
D gene: TRBD2
CDR3 protein: CASIRLAGYPYEQYF
CDR3 DNA: TGTGCCAGCATTAGACTAGCGGGCTATCCCTACGAGCAGTACTTC

J gene: TRBJ2-7
clone size: .
V gene: TRBV7-8
D gene: TRBD1
CDR3 protein: CASSTGTGIFVTEQYF
CDR3 DNA: TGTGCCAGCAGCACCGGGACAGGGATTTTTGTCACCGAGCAGTACTTC

J gene: TRBJ1-4
clone size: .
V gene: TRBV6-5
D gene: .
CDR3 protein: CASSYHREGEKLFF
CDR3 DNA: TGTGCCAGCAGTTACCACAGGGAGGGTGAAAAACTGTTTTTT

J gene: TRBJ2-2
clone size: .
V gene: TRBV5-6
D gene: .
CDR3 protein: CASSLVLQGGTGELFF
CDR3 DNA: TGTGCCAGCAGCTTGGTCCTACAGGGTGGCACCGGGGAGCTGTTTTTT

J gene: TRBJ1-2
clone size: once
V gene: TRBV30
D gene: .
CDR3 protein: CAWSMQAMNYGYTF
CDR3 DNA: TGTGCCTGGAGTATGCAGGCGATGAACTATGGCTACACCTTC

J gene: TRBJ1-5
clone size: .
V gene: TRBV30
D gene: .
CDR3 protein: CALQGGEGNQPQHF
CDR3 DNA: TGTGCCTTACAAGGAGGGGAGGGCAATCAGCCCCAGCATTTT

J gene: TRBJ2-7
clone size: .
V gene: TRBV19
D gene: .
CDR3 protein: CASSPTQETYEQYF
CDR3 DNA: TGTGCCAGTAGTCCCACGCAGGAAACCTACGAGCAGTACTTC

J gene: TRBJ2-3
clone size: .
V gene: TRBV7-9
D gene: TRBD1
CDR3 protein: CASSPRQGPTNTQYF
CDR3 DNA: TGTGCCAGCAGCCCGAGACAGGGTCCGACAAATACGCAGTATTTT

J gene: TRBJ2-7
clone size: once
V gene: TRBV11-2
D gene: .
CDR3 protein: CASSGRASNYEQYF
CDR3 DNA: TGTGCCAGCAGCGGCAGGGCCAGTAACTACGAGCAGTACTTC

J gene: TRBJ1-1
clone size: once
V gene: TRBV2
D gene: .
CDR3 protein: CASSDLDPVNTEAFF
CDR3 DNA: TGTGCCAGCAGTGATCTAGACCCGGTGAACACTGAAGCTTTCTTT

J gene: TRBJ2-1
clone size: .
V gene: TRBV5-1
D gene: TRBD1
CDR3 protein: CANSPLLQGTEQFF
CDR3 DNA: TGCGCCAACAGCCCCCTTTTACAGGGGACTGAGCAGTTCTTC

J gene: TRBJ1-5
clone size: once
V gene: TRBV5-8
D gene: .
CDR3 protein: CASSFGADTSNQPQHF
CDR3 DNA: TGTGCCAGCAGCTTTGGGGCGGACACAAGCAATCAGCCCCAGCATTTT

J gene: TRBJ1-5
clone size: few
V gene: TRBV4-1
D gene: .
CDR3 protein: CASSQVRDSTQPQHF
CDR3 DNA: TGCGCCAGCAGCCAAGTCAGGGATTCGACTCAGCCCCAGCATTTT

J gene: TRBJ1-1
clone size: .
V gene: TRBV19
D gene: .
CDR3 protein: CASNPSVGSSTEAFF
CDR3 DNA: TGTGCCAGCAACCCAAGCGTAGGCAGCTCTACTGAAGCTTTCTTT

J gene: TRBJ2-7
clone size: .
V gene: TRBV7-2
D gene: TRBD2
CDR3 protein: CASSLETGGLYEQYF
CDR3 DNA: TGTGCCAGCAGCTTAGAAACGGGAGGGCTCTACGAGCAGTACTTC

J gene: TRBJ1-2
clone size: .
V gene: TRBV7-9
D gene: .
CDR3 protein: CASSFGQTYGYTF
CDR3 DNA: TGTGCCAGCAGCTTCGGACAGACCTATGGCTACACCTTC

J gene: TRBJ1-5
clone size: few
V gene: TRBV4-1
D gene: .
CDR3 protein: CASSQSSRSRVGQPQHF
CDR3 DNA: TGCGCCAGCAGCCAAAGTTCCCGGTCCAGGGTTGGTCAGCCCCAGCATTTT

J gene: TRBJ2-2
clone size: .
V gene: TRBV11-2
D gene: .
CDR3 protein: CASSPFRGGGELFF
CDR3 DNA: TGTGCCAGCAGCCCCTTCCGGGGAGGCGGGGAGCTGTTTTTT

J gene: TRBJ1-6
clone size: few
V gene: TRBV7-2
D gene: .
CDR3 protein: CASTPGGFRYNSPLHF
CDR3 DNA: TGTGCCAGCACCCCCGGGGGGTTCCGCTATAATTCACCCCTCCACTTT

J gene: TRBJ2-5
clone size: .
V gene: TRBV30
D gene: .
CDR3 protein: CAWTLQKETQYF
CDR3 DNA: TGTGCCTGGACCCTACAGAAAGAGACCCAGTACTTC

J gene: TRBJ1-1
clone size: .
V gene: TRBV5-6
D gene: .
CDR3 protein: CASSFGATNTEAFF
CDR3 DNA: TGTGCCAGCAGCTTTGGGGCCACGAACACTGAAGCTTTCTTT

J gene: TRBJ2-3
clone size: few
V gene: TRBV6-5
D gene: .
CDR3 protein: CASRRTVSIDTQYF
CDR3 DNA: TGTGCCAGCAGACGGACAGTTTCGATAGATACGCAGTATTTT

J gene: TRBJ1-5
clone size: .
V gene: TRBV2
D gene: .
CDR3 protein: CASSDTSYSNQPQHF
CDR3 DNA: TGTGCCAGCAGTGACACGAGTTATAGCAATCAGCCCCAGCATTTT

J gene: TRBJ2-3
clone size: .
V gene: TRBV7-9
D gene: .
CDR3 protein: CASSLEPKLVIDTQYF
CDR3 DNA: TGTGCCAGCAGCTTAGAACCCAAACTTGTTATCGATACGCAGTATTTT

J gene: TRBJ1-5
clone size: .
V gene: TRBV15
D gene: .
CDR3 protein: CATSVGSYNQPQHF
CDR3 DNA: TGTGCCACCAGCGTCGGGAGCTACAATCAGCCCCAGCATTTT

J gene: TRBJ2-1
clone size: .
V gene: TRBV2
D gene: TRBD1
CDR3 protein: CASSTGVSEQFF
CDR3 DNA: TGTGCCAGCAGTACAGGGGTTAGCGAGCAGTTCTTC

J gene: TRBJ1-5
clone size: .
V gene: TRBV19
D gene: .
CDR3 protein: CASSIRGPQHF
CDR3 DNA: TGTGCCAGTAGTATTAGAGGGCCCCAGCATTTT

J gene: TRBJ2-7
clone size: .
V gene: TRBV4-3
D gene: .
CDR3 protein: CASSQGHSSQPYEQYF
CDR3 DNA: TGCGCCAGCAGCCAAGGCCATTCCTCACAGCCCTACGAGCAGTACTTC

J gene: TRBJ1-1
clone size: .
V gene: TRBV19
D gene: .
CDR3 protein: CASSMTGKAFF
CDR3 DNA: TGTGCCAGTAGTATGACAGGCAAAGCTTTCTTT

J gene: TRBJ1-2
clone size: few
V gene: TRBV9
D gene: .
CDR3 protein: CASSRPGGSYGYTF
CDR3 DNA: TGTGCCAGCAGCCGCCCCGGGGGAAGCTATGGCTACACCTTC

J gene: TRBJ1-5
clone size: .
V gene: TRBV28
D gene: .
CDR3 protein: CASSEGRGGMGNQPQHF
CDR3 DNA: TGTGCCAGCAGCGAGGGCCGGGGGGGCATGGGCAATCAGCCCCAGCATTTT

J gene: TRBJ2-7
clone size: few
V gene: TRBV5-6
D gene: .
CDR3 protein: CASRGGRGIYEQYF
CDR3 DNA: TGTGCCAGCAGGGGGGGCAGGGGGATCTACGAGCAGTACTTC

J gene: TRBJ2-1
clone size: few
V gene: TRBV6-4
D gene: .
CDR3 protein: CASSAQAESYNEQFF
CDR3 DNA: TGTGCCAGCAGTGCCCAAGCGGAATCCTACAATGAGCAGTTCTTC

J gene: TRBJ1-5
clone size: once
V gene: TRBV7-2
D gene: TRBD1
CDR3 protein: CASSLGSGGYSNQPQHF
CDR3 DNA: TGTGCCAGCAGCTTAGGGTCAGGGGGCTATAGCAATCAGCCCCAGCATTTT

J gene: TRBJ1-1
clone size: .
V gene: TRBV7-8
D gene: TRBD1
CDR3 protein: CASRTKRGTANEAFF
CDR3 DNA: TGTGCCAGCAGGACCAAGAGAGGGACAGCAAATGAAGCTTTCTTT

J gene: TRBJ2-5
clone size: .
V gene: TRBV9
D gene: TRBD2
CDR3 protein: CASSPHGQPGLAGGETQYF
CDR3 DNA: TGTGCCAGCAGCCCACATGGGCAGCCGGGACTAGCGGGAGGAGAGACCCAGTACTTC

J gene: TRBJ2-7
clone size: .
V gene: TRBV6-5
D gene: .
CDR3 protein: CASSKRSSYEQYF
CDR3 DNA: TGTGCCAGCAGCAAGCGGAGCTCCTACGAGCAGTACTTC